This is a list of T cell receptor beta chains from one sample in a study of monozygotic twins with cystic fibrosis. Profiled with immunoSEQ multiplex PCR; TCRdb holds only in-frame clones, not every one. Of approximately 11,000 clones listed, around 97% were seen once; the top ten hold over 0.65%. Sequencing was carried out using blood. These TCRs come from a boy aged 5-17 years with cystic fibrosis. Both conserved end residues are part of each CDR3. D genes are given only for firm matches. For some rows the clone size is stated as once, few or many, or as a class when expanded; others skip it.

TRBJ1-4,TRBD1,TRBV10-3,-,CAISESRVTGVNEKLFF,TGTGCCATCAGTGAGTCGCGGGTGACAGGGGTAAACGAAAAACTGTTTTTT
TRBJ1-5,TRBD1,TRBV19,-,CASSIGQGYQPQHF,TGTGCCAGTAGTATAGGACAGGGCTATCAGCCCCAGCATTTT
TRBJ1-2,TRBD1,TRBV27,-,CASSLNRGQPNYGYTF,TGTGCCAGCAGTTTGAACAGGGGCCAACCTAACTATGGCTACACCTTC
TRBJ1-2,TRBD1,TRBV19,-,CASNNRRQGALNYGYTF,TGTGCCAGTAACAACAGGAGACAGGGGGCTTTAAACTATGGCTACACCTTC
TRBJ2-3,-,TRBV30,once,CATKYSSTDTQYF,TGTGCCACTAAATATTCTAGCACAGATACGCAGTATTTT
TRBJ2-7,-,TRBV7-8,-,CASSGDEQYF,TGTGCCAGCAGCGGGGACGAGCAGTACTTC
TRBJ2-3,-,TRBV28,-,CASSRLRDTQYF,TGTGCCAGCAGTCGACTCAGGGATACGCAGTATTTT
TRBJ1-5,-,TRBV28,-,CASSLGGRGGRQPQHF,TGTGCCAGCAGTTTAGGAGGCAGGGGAGGCCGTCAGCCCCAGCATTTT
TRBJ1-4,TRBD1,TRBV9,-,CASSVGQGGEKLFF,TGTGCCAGCAGCGTAGGCCAGGGGGGCGAAAAACTGTTTTTT
TRBJ2-7,-,TRBV29-1,-,CSGMGRTYEQYF,TGCAGCGGGATGGGACGCACCTACGAGCAGTACTTC
TRBJ2-5,-,TRBV11-2,-,CASSVGLRGETQYF,TGTGCCAGCAGCGTGGGATTGAGGGGAGAGACCCAGTACTTC
TRBJ1-2,-,TRBV6-6,-,CASSYSWVGYTF,TGTGCCAGCAGTTACTCGTGGGTCGGCTACACCTTC
TRBJ2-1,TRBD2,TRBV5-1,-,CASSLRRLAVNNEQFF,TGCGCCAGCAGCCTGCGCCGACTAGCGGTTAACAATGAGCAGTTCTTC
TRBJ1-1,-,TRBV7-9,-,CASSLVRENTEAFF,TGTGCCAGCAGCTTAGTCCGCGAGAACACTGAAGCTTTCTTT
TRBJ1-2,TRBD1,TRBV2,few,CASRGGQGMSGYTF,TGTGCCAGCAGGGGAGGACAGGGTATGAGTGGCTACACCTTC
TRBJ1-5,-,TRBV11-2,-,CASSLEQNQPQHF,TGTGCCAGCAGCTTAGAACAGAATCAGCCCCAGCATTTT
TRBJ2-5,-,TRBV7-9,-,CASSLVKRQETQYF,TGTGCCAGCAGCTTAGTGAAGCGGCAAGAGACCCAGTACTTC
TRBJ1-3,-,TRBV5-4,-,CASKSALGSGNTIYF,TGTGCCAGCAAAAGCGCATTAGGCTCTGGAAACACCATATATTTT
TRBJ2-1,-,TRBV9,-,CASSVGGEQFF,TGTGCCAGCAGCGTTGGGGGCGAGCAGTTCTTC
TRBJ2-7,TRBD2,TRBV11-3,few,CASSPGSGGSYEQYF,TGTGCCAGCAGCCCGGGTAGCGGGGGGTCCTACGAGCAGTACTTC
TRBJ2-7,-,TRBV29-1,-,CSVGHSINYEQYF,TGCAGCGTGGGACACTCCATTAACTACGAGCAGTACTTC
TRBJ1-5,-,TRBV29-1,-,CSAAESQSNQPQHF,TGCAGCGCCGCAGAGAGTCAGAGCAATCAGCCCCAGCATTTT
TRBJ2-7,-,TRBV7-2,-,CASSPSRTYEQYF,TGTGCCAGCAGCCCTAGTAGAACCTACGAGCAGTACTTC
TRBJ2-5,-,TRBV14,-,CASSQEEGARETQYF,TGTGCCAGCAGCCAAGAGGAAGGGGCGAGGGAGACCCAGTACTTC
TRBJ2-7,TRBD1,TRBV29-1,-,CSVMTGSSYEQYF,TGCAGCGTAATGACAGGGAGCTCCTACGAGCAGTACTTC
TRBJ1-1,-,TRBV10-3,-,CAISDGHQNTEAFF,TGTGCCATCAGTGACGGGCACCAGAACACTGAAGCTTTCTTT
TRBJ1-5,-,TRBV13,-,CATKVAAKNQPQHF,TGTGCAACGAAGGTGGCGGCTAAAAATCAGCCCCAGCATTTT
TRBJ2-1,-,TRBV9,-,CASSLSSGNRDEQFF,TGTGCCAGCAGCCTCTCATCGGGGAATAGGGATGAGCAGTTCTTC
TRBJ2-3,-,TRBV2,-,CASVFSSDITDTQYF,TGTGCCAGCGTATTCTCTAGCGACATCACAGATACGCAGTATTTT
TRBJ1-5,-,TRBV7-2,-,CASSLTEGGNQPQHF,TGTGCCAGCAGCTTAACCGAAGGAGGCAATCAGCCCCAGCATTTT
TRBJ2-7,-,TRBV27,-,CATFSQGPAYEQYF,TGTGCCACCTTCTCTCAGGGACCCGCCTACGAGCAGTACTTC
TRBJ2-2,-,TRBV6-4,once,CASSPRGGDTGELFF,TGTGCCAGCAGCCCTCGTGGGGGCGACACCGGGGAGCTGTTTTTT
TRBJ1-5,TRBD1,TRBV28,-,CASSLTGASNQPQHF,TGTGCCAGCAGCCTGACAGGGGCAAGCAATCAGCCCCAGCATTTT
TRBJ2-2,TRBD2,TRBV6-1,few,CASSGLAGNTGELFF,TGTGCCAGCAGCGGACTAGCGGGAAACACCGGGGAGCTGTTTTTT
TRBJ1-1,-,TRBV5-5,-,CASSIITPDPEAFF,TGTGCCAGCAGCATAATTACCCCGGACCCTGAAGCTTTCTTT
TRBJ2-2,TRBD2,TRBV11-3,-,CASSLGHLAGDTGELFF,TGTGCCAGCAGCTTAGGACATCTAGCGGGAGATACCGGGGAGCTGTTTTTT
TRBJ1-1,TRBD1,TRBV6-5,-,CASRRQGSTEAFF,TGTGCCAGCAGGCGACAGGGCAGCACTGAAGCTTTCTTT
TRBJ1-6,-,TRBV30,-,CACRQLSSYNSPLHF,TGTGCCTGTCGACAATTGAGCTCCTATAATTCACCCCTCCACTTT
TRBJ1-2,-,TRBV30,-,CAWSSRAYLANYGYTF,TGTGCCTGGAGCAGTCGAGCGTATTTAGCTAACTATGGCTACACCTTC
TRBJ1-3,-,TRBV13,-,CACRLGSGNTIYF,TGTGCCTGCAGACTCGGCTCTGGAAACACCATATATTTT
TRBJ2-7,-,TRBV4-3,-,CASSQGRDKTYEQYF,TGCGCCAGCAGCCAGGGACGGGACAAAACCTACGAGCAGTACTTC
TRBJ2-5,-,TRBV7-9,-,CASSPTLGQETQYF,TGTGCCAGCAGTCCAACCTTGGGCCAAGAGACCCAGTACTTC
TRBJ1-5,TRBD1,TRBV19,-,CASSAGGRNQPQHF,TGTGCCAGTAGTGCAGGGGGCCGAAATCAGCCCCAGCATTTT
TRBJ1-2,-,TRBV5-6,-,CASSTRSVHTF,TGTGCCAGCAGCACCCGGTCAGTTCACACCTTC
TRBJ2-5,-,TRBV27,-,CASSPTLGLQETQYF,TGTGCCAGCAGTCCGACGCTGGGCCTACAAGAGACCCAGTACTTC